The clone carrying this T cell receptor beta chain was detected only a few times. Its target is not known. Germline loops: CDR1 SQVTM, CDR2 ANQGSEA. CDR3 length: 9 amino acids. V was trimmed by 4 bases and J by 10 bases, leaving 5 bases between them. Time point indicated: persistent/refractory GD, antithyroid drugs over 5 years with positive TRAb. PBMC RNA was the source of the TCR library. This entry is derived from a study of regulatory T cells in long-lasting Graves disease. Libraries of TCR beta came from iRepertoire HTBI primers plus Arm-PCR of CDR3 regions. As processed by the authors: Across samples, 55 to 75 TRBV and some 13 TRBJ segments were found. TCRdb used MiXCR to reprocess the multiplex PCR reads, holding one entry per CDR3 protein. None of the V and J calls come from the authors' own analysis; TCRdb made them. The profile shows hundreds of thousands of distinct CDR3 sequences, around 19% of them singletons.

Study-level results: Favoring TRBV28, TRBJ1-2 and TRBJ2-5 was a feature seen in persistent disease. Patients with persistent disease shared 2,741 public clonotypes, outpacing the approximately 950 shared by new patients.

The origin of this receptor is a female donor with Graves disease. The sequencing used peripheral blood mononuclear cells (PBMCs), collected when the disease was refractory, from a patient treated with antithyroid drugs. The gene calls are TRBV29-1 and TRBJ2-1, with unresolved D. The CDR3 bases are TGCAGCGTTGGGCAAGAGCAGTTCTTC. Encoded protein: CSVGQEQFF.